This entry concerns a single T cell receptor (beta chain). These data come from a study of blood T cell repertoires in COVID-19. Study details: Specimens from acute and convalescent COVID-19 originated in the United States, Italy and Spain. Sources were T cells, B-cell-depleted T cells, or PBMCs; the material itself was cDNA or gDNA.

Researchers sorted participants into cohorts using their self-reported clinical history. In Cohort 3, a recovered donor had either two negative PCRs, clearance, or symptom resolution. V lost 0 bases and J lost 0; bases outside the gene matches: 6. This CDR3 contains 16 residues. Germline values: CDR1 SGDLS, CDR2 YYNGEE. Sequenced by immunoSEQ multiplex PCR; TCRdb stores in-frame clones only, minus some. Among some 330,000 clones listed, 70% to 90% were seen once. Specimen: PBMCs or T cells enriched from blood (not recorded which). This TCR came from a man aged 25 to 40 who had recovered from COVID-19. The chain carries TRBV9 and TRBJ2-7, with 7 positions matching TRBD2. The CDR3 loop is CASSVASGTYSYEQYF. CDR3 bases: TGTGCCAGCAGCGTAGCCAGCGGGACTTACTCCTACGAGCAGTACTTC.